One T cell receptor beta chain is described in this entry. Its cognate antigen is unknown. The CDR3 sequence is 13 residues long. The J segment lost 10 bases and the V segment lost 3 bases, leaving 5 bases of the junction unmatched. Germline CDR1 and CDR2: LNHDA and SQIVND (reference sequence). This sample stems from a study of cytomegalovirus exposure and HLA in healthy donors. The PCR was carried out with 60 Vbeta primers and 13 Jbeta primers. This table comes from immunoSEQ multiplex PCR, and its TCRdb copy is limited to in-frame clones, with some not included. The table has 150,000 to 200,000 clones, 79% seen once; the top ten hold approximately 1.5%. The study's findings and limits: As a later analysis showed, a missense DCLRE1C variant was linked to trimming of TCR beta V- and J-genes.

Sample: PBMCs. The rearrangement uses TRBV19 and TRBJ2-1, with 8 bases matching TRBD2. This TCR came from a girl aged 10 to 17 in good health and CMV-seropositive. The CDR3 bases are TGTGCCAGTAGTATTAGTCTAGCGGGCGAGCAGTTCTTC. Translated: CASSISLAGEQFF. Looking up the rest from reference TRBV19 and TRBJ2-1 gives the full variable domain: DGGITQSPKYLFRKEGQNVTLSCEQNLNHDAMYWYRQDPGQGLRLIYYSQIVNDFQKGDIAEGYSVSREKKESFPLTVTSAQKNPTAFYLCASSISLAGEQFFGPGTRLTVL.